This T cell receptor (beta chain) stems from a study of control samples from healthy donors and cancer patients. TCRdb keeps only in-frame clones here, not all; method: immunoSEQ multiplex PCR. The repertoire has some 120,000 clones, more than 85% of them found once; the top ten carry less than 3.5%. This receptor was taken from a man in his thirties or forties in good health. Sequenced: blood.

The CDR3 sequence is CASSQDQASGDQETQYF. The CDR3 region has the DNA TGCGCCAGCAGCCAAGATCAGGCTAGCGGGGACCAAGAGACCCAGTACTTC. The chain employs TRBV4-1 and TRBJ2-5, with 9 bases matching TRBD2. With V trimmed by 0 bases and J by 0 bases, 5 bases remained unmatched. Germline CDR1 MGHRA, CDR2 YSYEKL. CDR3 length equals 17 residues.